What follows are 26 T cell receptor beta chains derived from one specimen sequenced in a study of radiation and T cells in renal cell carcinoma (dated by TCRdb to 2018 to 2021). The time point tag for this specimen amounts to: tumor resected at nephrectomy. This specimen's treatment or condition label, per the study, means: treatment-naive control, cytoreductive nephrectomy. The library was made by the immunoSEQ multiplex PCR assay. Drawn from immuneACCESS, this table holds only the in-frame rearrangements with V and J called that TCRdb kept. Clones are partly lost; checked studies trace under half to an unresolved V gene and leave the rest unexplained. This sample gives 19,000 or so clones in total; about 61% of them show up just once. Around a third of the sample goes to the ten largest clones. The sample consisted of tumor tissue, taken from a patient whose treatment was nephrectomy without radiotherapy. The source of these receptors is a man aged 50-59 years with renal cell carcinoma.

The V gene is TRBV4-1, the J gene TRBJ1-5; D uncertain. In germline, CDR1 is MGHRA, CDR2 YSYEKL. Trimming stripped 1 base from V and 3 bases from J, with 10 bases between. The CDR3 contains 15 residues. The CDR3 DNA reads TGCGCCAGCAGCCAAGCTGACGGGAACAATCAGCCCCAGCATTTT. This translates into CASSQADGNNQPQHF.

This clone was counted only a few times. The J gene is TRBJ2-1, the V gene TRBV7-6; 7 bases line up with TRBD2. V lost 5 bases, J lost 3 bases, and 7 bases stayed unmatched. CDR3 length: 15 residues. Germline CDR1 and CDR2: SGHVS and FNYEAQ. The CDR3, as DNA: TGTGCCAGCAGCGGGGGGGGAGATGGCTACAATGAGCAGTTCTTC. Translating gives CASSGGGDGYNEQFF.

This chain uses TRBV6-4 with TRBJ2-3; perhaps TRBD2 as D (6 bases). The CDR3 contains 14 residues. Germline CDR1 and CDR2: MRHNA and SNTAGT. The V end was cut by 3 bases, the J end by 4 bases, with 11 bases between. CDR3 sequence: CASSEGTGADTQYF. CDR3 DNA: TGTGCCAGCAGTGAGGGGACTGGCGCAGATACGCAGTATTTT.

This clone appeared many times. The CDR3 region is CASSQEGQSSYEQYF. The CDR3 DNA is TGTGCCAGCTCACAGGAGGGACAGAGCTCCTACGAGCAGTACTTC. The chain couples TRBV18 to TRBJ2-7; D perhaps matches TRBD1 (7 bases). The germline gives CDR1 KGHSH, CDR2 LQKENI. V lost 4 bases and J 0 bases, leaving 13 bases between the germline ends. The CDR3 contains 15 residues.

This chain connects TRBV28 to TRBJ2-7; D possibly corresponds to TRBD2 (7 bases). From germline, CDR1 is MDHEN and CDR2 SYDVKM. V gave up 5 bases and J gave up 7 bases, with 27 bases separating them. The CDR3 loop spans 17 amino acids. CDR3 loop: CASSRGPRGAEVREQYF. The CDR3 DNA reads as TGTGCCAGCAGTAGAGGCCCTCGGGGGGCCGAGGTCCGGGAGCAGTACTTC.

This sequence joins TRBV7-9 and TRBJ2-2; D unresolved. The CDR3 is made up of 10 amino acids. Germline-derived CDR1 and CDR2 are SEHNR and FQNEAQ (reference sequence). The V end was cut by 10 bases, the J end by 3 bases, with 3 bases between. Here the CDR3 reads CATDTGELFF. The CDR3 DNA is TGTGCCACCGACACCGGGGAGCTGTTTTTT.

The chain couples TRBV2 to TRBJ2-5; D call uncertain. This CDR3 contains 10 residues. In germline, CDR1 is SNHLY, CDR2 FYNNEI. The V end was cut by 7 bases, the J end by 7 bases, with 7 bases between. Here the CDR3 reads CASMTGTQYF. The DNA for the CDR3 is TGTGCCAGCATGACGGGGACCCAGTACTTC. Full variable domain (rest looked up from reference TRBV2 and TRBJ2-5): EPEVTQTPSHQVTQMGQEVILRCVPISNHLYFYWYRQILGQKVEFLVSFYNNEISEKSEIFDDQFSVERPDGSNFTLKIRSTKLEDSAMYFCASMTGTQYFGPGTRLLVL.

The chain couples TRBV7-9 to TRBJ2-7; 11 bases map to TRBD1. The CDR3 covers 15 residues. Trimming removed 6 bases from V and 2 bases from J; junction bases left unmatched: 6. Germline CDR1 SEHNR, CDR2 FQNEAQ (reference sequence). The CDR3 nucleotides are TGTGCCAGCAGTCCCCGGGACAGGGGGACCTACGAGCAGTACTTC. Its translation: CASSPRDRGTYEQYF. Full variable domain (rest looked up from reference TRBV7-9 and TRBJ2-7): DTGVSQNPRHKITKRGQNVTFRCDPISEHNRLYWYRQTLGQGPEFLTYFQNEAQLEKSRLLSDRFSAERPKGSFSTLEIQRTEQGDSAMYLCASSPRDRGTYEQYFGPGTRLTVT.

This chain connects TRBV15 to TRBJ1-4, with D uncertain. Germline V gene lookup returns CDR1 LNHNV and CDR2 YYDKDF (reference sequence). This CDR3 is built from 14 residues. The V and J ends lost 3 bases and 0 bases respectively, with 5 bases between them. In DNA form, the CDR3 reads TGTGCCACCAGCAGTGGAGCAACTAATGAAAAACTGTTTTTT. It encodes CATSSGATNEKLFF. Using reference TRBV15 and TRBJ1-4 for the parts outside the CDR3, the full variable domain is DAMVIQNPRYQVTQFGKPVTLSCSQTLNHNVMYWYQQKSSQAPKLLFHYYDKDFNNEADTPDNFQSRRPNTSFCFLDIRSPGLGDTAMYLCATSSGATNEKLFFGSGTQLSVL.

V gene TRBV29-1 combines with J gene TRBJ1-1, with D perhaps TRBD1 (5 bases). Trimming shortened V by 3 bases and J by 3 bases, and 20 bases separated the two germline ends. The CDR3 totals 16 residues. In germline, CDR1 is SQVTM, CDR2 ANQGSEA. This CDR3 is CSVEMGVEELDTEAFF. The CDR3 DNA follows: TGCAGCGTTGAGATGGGGGTGGAGGAGCTGGACACTGAAGCTTTCTTT.

In this sample, this clone turned up a few times. This sequence joins TRBV15 and TRBJ2-1; no definite D call. The germline V gene encodes CDR1 LNHNV and CDR2 YYDKDF (reference sequence). The germline V and J ends were trimmed by 0 bases and 7 bases, with 4 bases remaining between them. The CDR3 covers 12 residues. CDR3 loop: CATSRERNEQFF. In DNA, the CDR3 is TGTGCCACCAGCAGAGAAAGGAATGAGCAGTTCTTC.

This clone was counted ten times or more. The V call is TRBV4-2, the J call TRBJ2-2; TRBD2 matches 7 bases. This CDR3 spans 16 amino acids. Germline CDR1 reads LGHNA; CDR2 reads YNFKEQ. Germline trimming cut 2 bases from V and 7 bases from J; bases unmatched to any gene: 10. CDR3 coding DNA: TGTGCCAGCAGCCAACCAGGACAAGGCGGGAGCGGGGAGCTGTTTTTT. This sequence encodes CASSQPGQGGSGELFF.

The rearrangement joins TRBV18 to TRBJ2-1; D possibly corresponds to TRBD1 (5 bases). V was cut by 2 bases and J by 10 bases, with 21 bases left in between. Germline loops: CDR1 KGHSH, CDR2 LQKENI. This CDR3 contains 16 residues. DNA for the CDR3: TGTGCCAGCTCACCATTGCGGCAGGGCGCCGTGGGGGAGCAGTTCTTC. Protein product: CASSPLRQGAVGEQFF.

The chain joins TRBV6-1 to TRBJ2-2, with D hard to call. Germline assignment: CDR1 MNHNS and CDR2 SASEGT. V was shortened by 2 bases and J by 2 bases, with 12 bases between the two germline ends. The CDR3 has 16 residues. The CDR3 loop reads CASSELPVQNTGELFF. CDR3 sequence (DNA): TGTGCCAGCAGTGAACTTCCCGTTCAAAACACCGGGGAGCTGTTTTTT.

The rearrangement joins TRBV30 to TRBJ1-2, with 8 bases aligning to TRBD1. Germline assignment: CDR1 GTSNPN and CDR2 SVGIG (reference sequence). Losses at the gene ends were 3 bases for V and 6 bases for J; bases not matched to a gene: 12. This CDR3 contains 15 residues. The CDR3, as DNA: TGTGCCTGGAGGGGGCGGACAGGGTTCGTGAATGGCTACACCTTC. Its translation is CAWRGRTGFVNGYTF.

The chain links TRBV2 to TRBJ1-4; the match to TRBD1 covers 10 bases. V trimming: 5 bases; J trimming: 8 bases; junction bases outside the gene matches: 8. Germline V gene lookup returns CDR1 SNHLY and CDR2 FYNNEI. The CDR3 covers 15 residues. This CDR3 is CASSRQGALGEKLFF. CDR3 sequence (DNA): TGTGCCAGCAGTCGACAGGGGGCCTTAGGAGAAAAACTGTTTTTT.

The V and J genes are TRBV18 and TRBJ2-7; TRBD1 matches 7 bases. Losses at the gene ends were 4 bases for V and 0 bases for J; bases not matched to a gene: 3. There are 14 residues in the CDR3. The germline V gene has CDR1 KGHSH and CDR2 LQKENI. The DNA of the CDR3 is TGTGCCAGCTCACGAGGGGGCGACTCCTACGAGCAGTACTTC. It codes for CASSRGGDSYEQYF.

The chain couples TRBV29-1 to TRBJ1-1; possibly TRBD1 for D (5 bases). Germline CDR1 is SQVTM and CDR2 is ANQGSEA. The CDR3 extends over 12 amino acids. V was trimmed by 2 bases and J by 5 bases, leaving 9 bases between them. The DNA of the CDR3 is TGCAGCGTTGAACAGGGAAGAACTGAAGCTTTCTTT. Its protein is CSVEQGRTEAFF.

This chain joins TRBV7-6 and TRBJ2-6, with D possibly matching TRBD1 (7 bases). V shed 5 bases and J shed 3 bases, with 20 bases lying between them. CDR3 length: 18 amino acids. Germline V gene lookup returns CDR1 SGHVS and CDR2 FNYEAQ. CDR3 sequence (DNA): TGTGCCAGCAGCCGGAACAGGGGAGGTCAGGATGGGGCCAACGTCCTGACTTTC. Protein sequence: CASSRNRGGQDGANVLTF.

V usage is TRBV18 and J usage is TRBJ1-2; 10 bases agree with TRBD1. Trimming at V came to 3 bases and at J to 3 bases, leaving 4 bases not matched to a gene. The CDR3 runs to 15 residues. Per germline, CDR1 KGHSH and CDR2 LQKENI. The CDR3 loop reads CASSPGTGADYGYTF. The CDR3 region has the DNA TGTGCCAGCTCACCCGGGACAGGGGCCGACTATGGCTACACCTTC. Supplemented by reference TRBV18 and TRBJ1-2, the full variable domain reads NAGVMQNPRHLVRRRGQEARLRCSPMKGHSHVYWYRQLPEEGLKFMVYLQKENIIDESGMPKERFSAEFPKEGPSILRIQQVVRGDSAAYFCASSPGTGADYGYTFGSGTRLTVV.

V gene TRBV6-5 combines with J gene TRBJ1-1; TRBD1 might be the D (5 bases). CDR1 is MNHEY, CDR2 SVGAGI, per germline. The CDR3 spans 12 residues. CDR3 in amino acids: CAIGDPNTEAFF. CDR3 nucleotide sequence: TGTGCTATTGGGGACCCGAACACTGAAGCTTTCTTT.

This clone was observed a single time. The chain recombines TRBV7-9 with TRBJ1-2; possibly TRBD1 for D (5 bases). This CDR3 has 14 residues. Germline-derived CDR1 and CDR2 are SEHNR and FQNEAQ (reference sequence). The V end was cut by 5 bases, the J end by 7 bases, with 17 bases between. The CDR3 here is CASSPSGLGAGYTF. As DNA, the CDR3 is TGTGCCAGCAGCCCATCCGGGCTTGGGGCTGGCTACACCTTC.

The rearrangement uses TRBV4-3 and TRBJ2-1, with D tentatively TRBD2 (6 bases). Germline loops: CDR1 LGHNA, CDR2 YSLEER. This CDR3 has 16 amino acids. Trimming removed 1 base from V and 6 bases from J, with 16 bases in between. CDR3 nucleotides: TGCGCCAGCAGCCAAGGAGGCGCGGGACCCCTCAATGAGCAGTTCTTC. Translating it yields CASSQGGAGPLNEQFF.

This clone has only a few counts. The chain links TRBV28 to TRBJ1-5; D is undetermined. V dropped 6 bases and J dropped 1 base, with 16 bases sitting between them. Germline CDR1 and CDR2: MDHEN and SYDVKM. This CDR3 region has 16 residues. The CDR3 nucleotides read TGTGCCAGCAGCTCCTCGACGAGTCGGAGCAATCAGCCCCAGCATTTT. Encoded protein: CASSSSTSRSNQPQHF.

The chain carries TRBV30 and TRBJ2-3, with D hard to call. CDR1 is GTSNPN, CDR2 SVGIG, per germline (reference sequence). The CDR3 totals 14 residues. V lost 1 base and J 1 base, leaving 9 bases between the germline ends. The CDR3 sequence is CAWSGGLGTDTQYF. In DNA form, the CDR3 reads TGTGCCTGGAGTGGAGGTTTGGGCACAGATACGCAGTATTTT.

This rearrangement joins TRBV6-5 to TRBJ1-1; unclear D gene. The germline V gene has CDR1 MNHEY and CDR2 SVGAGI. The V gene lost 5 bases and the J gene lost 0 bases, with 10 bases spanning the gap. The CDR3 length is 14 residues. The CDR3 region is CASSSRAVNTEAFF. In nucleotides, the CDR3 is TGTGCCAGCAGTAGCAGAGCGGTGAACACTGAAGCTTTCTTT.